One sample yielded the 24 T cell receptor beta chains listed below, sequenced in a study of T cells in Graves' hyperthyroidism and ophthalmopathy. Amplified TCR beta CDR3 regions derived from RNA transcripts. The TCR CDR3 was amplified in a first-round RT-PCR using the HTBI primer set. TCRdb independently ran MiXCR on the multiplex PCR reads; one entry per CDR3 protein. The sample shows under 400,000 distinct CDR3 sequences, roughly 15% of them seen only once. Sequenced input: blood. The receptor set was obtained from a woman aged 55-70 years with Graves' ophthalmopathy.

This clonotype was recorded at least ten times. This chain uses TRBV12-3 or TRBV12-4 with TRBJ1-1, with D hard to call. Trimming shortened V by 2 bases and J by 0 bases, and 4 bases separated the two germline ends. CDR3 size: 13 residues. CDR3 bases: TGTGCCAGCAGTTTATGGGTGAACACTGAAGCTTTCTTT. It codes for CASSLWVNTEAFF.

The genes are TRBV12-3 or TRBV12-4 and TRBJ1-2, with 11 bases that match TRBD1. V shed 5 bases, J shed 2 bases, and the junction held 4 bases outside the gene matches. This CDR3 contains 15 residues. The CDR3: CASSPRDRGNYGYTF. The CDR3 coding sequence is TGTGCCAGCAGTCCCCGGGACAGGGGGAACTATGGCTACACCTTC.

This clonotype occurred many times. V usage is TRBV3-1 and J usage is TRBJ1-1, with unresolved D. The ends were cut back, 0 bases at V and 4 bases at J, with 6 bases in the middle. This CDR3 has 13 amino acids. Germline-derived CDR1 and CDR2 are LGHDT and YNNKEL (reference sequence). The CDR3 bases are TGTGCCAGCAGCCAAGATCCACTCACTGAAGCTTTCTTT. Translating gives CASSQDPLTEAFF.

The J gene is TRBJ2-7, the V gene TRBV7-9, with 9 bases lining up with TRBD2. The germline V gene encodes CDR1 SEHNR and CDR2 FQNEAQ (reference sequence). The CDR3 spans 15 residues. Germline trimming cut 6 bases from V and 1 base from J; bases unmatched to any gene: 7. CDR3 loop: CASRDRTSESYEQYF. CDR3 coding DNA: TGTGCCAGCAGGGACCGGACTAGCGAGTCCTACGAGCAGTACTTC.

This clonotype has just a few counts. V usage is TRBV24-1 and J usage is TRBJ2-1, with TRBD1 identical over 11 bases. V shed 1 base and J 2 bases; nucleotides not matched to a gene: 6. CDR1 and CDR2 (germline): KGHDR, SFDVKD. The CDR3 spans 18 residues. CDR3 amino acids: CATSDLGTGGKTYNEQFF. The CDR3 DNA reads as TGTGCCACCAGTGATTTAGGGACAGGGGGGAAAACCTACAATGAGCAGTTCTTC.

This clonotype was detected only a few times. V gene TRBV18 combines with J gene TRBJ2-3, with D unclear. V was pared by 3 bases and J by 6 bases, with 10 bases between. The CDR3 runs 13 residues. Germline CDR1 is KGHSH and CDR2 is LQKENI. CDR3 nucleotide sequence: TGTGCCAGCTCACCGAGCGCGACGGATACGCAGTATTTT. It is translated as CASSPSATDTQYF.

The V gene is TRBV9, the J gene TRBJ2-5, with D perhaps assigned TRBD1 or TRBD2 (5 bases each). V lost 4 bases and J 4 bases, leaving 14 bases between the germline ends. CDR3 length: 14 amino acids. Germline values: CDR1 SGDLS, CDR2 YYNGEE. The CDR3 region has the DNA TGTGCCAGCAGCTCGGGACCTGGGGGAGAGACCCAGTACTTC. Its protein product is CASSSGPGGETQYF.

With respect to this clonotype: A read error may explain this, as a much larger clone is one base away. The V gene is TRBV28, the J gene TRBJ2-5; weak D call: TRBD2 (6 bases). The V gene's germline CDR1 is MDHEN and CDR2 SYDVKM. Trimming left V 8 bases short and J 2 bases short, with 18 bases between. The CDR3 is 15 amino acids. The CDR3 loop is CASGLAGPLQETQYF. The CDR3 DNA follows: TGTGCCAGCGGCTTGGCGGGGCCATTACAAGAGACCCAGTACTTC.

The table lists this clonotype with many counts. The chain carries TRBV3-1 and TRBJ2-5, with 7 bases identical to TRBD1. CDR1 and CDR2 from the germline V gene are LGHDT and YNNKEL (reference sequence). After removal of 4 bases from V and 3 bases from J, the junction contained 5 bases not matched to a gene. The CDR3 totals 14 residues. This chain's CDR3 is CASSLTGTEETQYF. The CDR3 DNA sequence: TGTGCCAGCAGCCTTACCGGGACAGAAGAGACCCAGTACTTC.

This chain connects TRBV29-1 to TRBJ1-4, with D tentatively TRBD1 (6 bases). This CDR3 is 13 amino acids long. V was clipped by 7 bases and J by 8 bases, with 17 bases between them. Germline-derived CDR1 and CDR2 are SQVTM and ANQGSEA. In nucleotides, the CDR3 is TGCAGCGGGGGGGCGGGGGCAGGAGAAAAACTGTTTTTT. It codes for CSGGAGAGEKLFF.

This clonotype occurred many times. This chain connects TRBV28 to TRBJ2-5; 7 bases are shared with TRBD1. V was pared by 5 bases and J by 5 bases, with 14 bases of the junction left unmatched. This CDR3 is built from 16 residues. CDR1 MDHEN and CDR2 SYDVKM come from the germline V gene. The CDR3 is CASSRSPGQIFETQYF. The CDR3 region has the DNA TGTGCCAGCAGTCGATCTCCGGGACAGATTTTTGAGACCCAGTACTTC.

This clonotype was counted many times. This chain joins TRBV28 and TRBJ1-1; D remains ambiguous. The germline V and J ends were trimmed by 6 bases and 5 bases, with 16 bases remaining between them. CDR1 is MDHEN and CDR2 is SYDVKM in the germline V gene. This CDR3 comprises 14 residues. CDR3 DNA sequence: TGTGCCAGCAGAGATAGGCGCCTCCCGACTGAAGCTTTCTTT. Amino acid sequence: CASRDRRLPTEAFF.

This chain links TRBV5-4 with TRBJ1-2; weak D call: TRBD1 (5 bases). V was cut by 4 bases and J by 2 bases, with 12 bases left in between. This CDR3 contains 14 residues. Germline V gene sequence: CDR1 SGHNT, CDR2 YYREEE (reference sequence). CDR3 bases: TGTGCCAGCAGCCGCCGGGACGCGAACTATGGCTACACCTTC. The encoded protein is CASSRRDANYGYTF.

This clonotype was observed a handful of times. The chain uses TRBV19 and TRBJ1-1, with D unresolved. CDR3 length: 14 amino acids. Trimming stripped 8 bases from V and 6 bases from J, with 19 bases between. Germline V gene data show CDR1 as LNHDA and CDR2 as SQIVND (reference sequence). CDR3 sequence: CASRFWTVGAEAFF. CDR3 coding DNA: TGTGCCAGTCGCTTTTGGACGGTGGGCGCTGAAGCTTTCTTT.

The J gene is TRBJ2-2, the V gene TRBV7-3; 8 positions match TRBD2. Germline V gives CDR1 SGHTA, CDR2 FQGTGA. This CDR3 spans 16 amino acids. The J segment lost 1 base and the V segment lost 2 bases, leaving 3 bases of the junction unmatched. The DNA of the CDR3 is TGTGCCAGCAGCTTATTCACTAGCGGGAACACCGGGGAGCTGTTTTTT. This sequence encodes CASSLFTSGNTGELFF.

The V gene is TRBV5-1, the J gene TRBJ2-7, with D possibly TRBD2 on 6 matching bases. The V gene lost 0 bases and the J gene lost 4 bases, with 11 bases spanning the gap. There are 14 residues in the CDR3. The V gene's germline CDR1 is SGHRS and CDR2 YFSETQ. The CDR3 sequence: CASSLEVGGYEQYF. The DNA of the CDR3 is TGCGCCAGCAGCTTGGAGGTCGGGGGTTACGAGCAGTACTTC.

This clonotype was observed many times. J is TRBJ2-7 and V is TRBV20-1; the D is unclear. Deletions cut 0 bases from V and 0 bases from J, with 6 bases between. Per the germline V gene, CDR1 is DFQATT and CDR2 is SNEGSKA (reference sequence). The length of the CDR3 is 13 residues. The CDR3 DNA reads as TGCAGTGCTAGAGATGATGTCTCCTACGAGCAGTACTTC. Amino acid sequence: CSARDDVSYEQYF.

J is TRBJ1-2 and V is TRBV19; the match to TRBD1 covers 7 bases. There are 14 residues in the CDR3. CDR1 LNHDA and CDR2 SQIVND come from the germline V gene (reference sequence). V lost 10 bases and J lost 5; bases outside the gene matches: 13. CDR3 protein: CATLPRTGQYGYTF. Written as DNA, the CDR3 is TGTGCCACCCTACCTAGGACAGGCCAGTATGGCTACACCTTC.

This clonotype was counted many times. The chain has TRBV5-1 and TRBJ2-2; D unclear. Trimming cost V 2 bases and J 5 bases, with 4 bases left between them. The CDR3 length is 12 residues. Germline lookup yields CDR1 SGHRS and CDR2 YFSETQ. CDR3 nucleotide sequence: TGCGCCAGCAGCTTCCAGACCGGGGAGCTGTTTTTT. It yields the protein CASSFQTGELFF.

This clonotype was seen ten or more times. The chain has TRBV12-3 or TRBV12-4 and TRBJ2-3; 7 positions agree with TRBD2. The CDR3 consists of 15 residues. The J segment lost 2 bases and the V segment lost 4 bases, leaving 6 bases of the junction unmatched. The CDR3 sequence is CASSSAGTYTDTQYF. DNA for the CDR3: TGTGCCAGCAGTTCAGCGGGGACCTACACAGATACGCAGTATTTT.

This clonotype was seen repeatedly, ten times or more. The chain has TRBV7-6 and TRBJ2-3, with TRBD1 matching 7 bases. The germline V gene has CDR1 SGHVS and CDR2 FNYEAQ. V gave up 4 bases and J gave up 8 bases; unmatched junction bases: 9. This CDR3 is built from 14 residues. The CDR3 DNA reads as TGTGCCAGCAGCTCAGCCCCGACAGGGAGTACGCAGTATTTT. It specifies CASSSAPTGSTQYF.

This clonotype has a count of ten or more. The chain couples TRBV2 to TRBJ2-7, with 8 positions matching TRBD2. This CDR3 contains 16 residues. The V segment lost 7 bases and the J segment 4 bases; nucleotides outside the gene matches: 15. The germline V gene has CDR1 SNHLY and CDR2 FYNNEI. The CDR3 coding sequence is TGTGCCAGCATAGGACGGGAGGGCCTTCAGTCGTACGAGCAGTACTTC. Translation: CASIGREGLQSYEQYF.

This clonotype appeared a few times. The chain is built from TRBV12-3 or TRBV12-4 and TRBJ1-1; TRBD1 aligns across 10 bases. Trimming cost V 6 bases and J 3 bases; bases outside gene matches: 7. This CDR3 region has 15 residues. CDR3 region: CASSPDRGPDTEAFF. Written as DNA, the CDR3 is TGTGCCAGCAGCCCCGACAGGGGGCCCGACACTGAAGCTTTCTTT.

This clonotype was counted between two and nine times. V gene TRBV20-1 combines with J gene TRBJ2-5; a weak D match, TRBD2 (5 bases). The CDR3 contains 14 residues. Germline lookup yields CDR1 DFQATT and CDR2 SNEGSKA (reference sequence). The ends were cut back, 3 bases at V and 2 bases at J, with 13 bases in the middle. The CDR3 reads CSARVLALQETQYF. As DNA, the CDR3 is TGCAGTGCTAGGGTATTAGCGCTACAAGAGACCCAGTACTTC.